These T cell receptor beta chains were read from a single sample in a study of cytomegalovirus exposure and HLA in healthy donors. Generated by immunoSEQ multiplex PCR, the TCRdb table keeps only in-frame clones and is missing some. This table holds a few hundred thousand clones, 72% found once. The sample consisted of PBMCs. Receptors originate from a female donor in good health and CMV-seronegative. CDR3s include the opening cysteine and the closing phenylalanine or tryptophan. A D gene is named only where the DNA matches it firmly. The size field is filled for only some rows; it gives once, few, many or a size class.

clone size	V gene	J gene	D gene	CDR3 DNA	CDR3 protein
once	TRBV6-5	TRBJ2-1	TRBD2	TGTGCCAGCAGTTCCGGGACTAGCGGATACAATGAGCAGTTCTTC	CASSSGTSGYNEQFF
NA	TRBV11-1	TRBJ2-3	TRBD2	TGTGCCAGCAGCCCTCTAGCGGACACAGATACGCAGTATTTT	CASSPLADTDTQYF
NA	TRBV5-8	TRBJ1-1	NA	TGTGCCAGCAGCTTGGACGGGGCAGGGGCCCGGGTAGCTTTCTTT	CASSLDGAGARVAFF
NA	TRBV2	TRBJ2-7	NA	TGTGCCAGCAGGTGGGACTTGGCCTACGAGCAGTACTTC	CASRWDLAYEQYF
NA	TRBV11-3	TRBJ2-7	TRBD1	TGTGCCAGCAGCCCTGGACAGGGGGCCTACGAGCAGTACTTC	CASSPGQGAYEQYF
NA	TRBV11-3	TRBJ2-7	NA	TGTGCCAGCAGCTTAGCACAGGCCCTCTACGAGCAGTACTTC	CASSLAQALYEQYF
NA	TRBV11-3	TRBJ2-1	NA	TGTGCCAGCAGCTTAGCCGGCGGGGAGTACAATGAGCAGTTCTTC	CASSLAGGEYNEQFF
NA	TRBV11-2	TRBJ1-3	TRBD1	TGTGCCAGCAGCTTAGAGGGCCGGGACAGGGGCGTCATCTCTGGAAACACCATATATTTT	CASSLEGRDRGVISGNTIYF
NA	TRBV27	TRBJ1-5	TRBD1	TGTGCCAGCAGTCCCCGGGACAGGGTAAATCAGCCCCAGCATTTT	CASSPRDRVNQPQHF
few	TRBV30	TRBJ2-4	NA	TGTGCCTGGAGTCCCCCGGGAAACATTCAGTACTTC	CAWSPPGNIQYF
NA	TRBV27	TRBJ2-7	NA	TGTGCCAGCAGTTTAGTGACTAGTAGCTACGAGCAGTACTTC	CASSLVTSSYEQYF
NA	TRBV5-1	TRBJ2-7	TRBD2	TGCGCCAGCAGCTTACTAGCGGATCCGAGCTCCTACGAGCAGTACTTC	CASSLLADPSSYEQYF
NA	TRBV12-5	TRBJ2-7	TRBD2	TGTGCTAGTGGTTTGGTACTAGTAGCGGGAGTAGGCTACGAGCAGTACTTC	CASGLVLVAGVGYEQYF
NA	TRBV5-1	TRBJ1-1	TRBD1	TGCGCCAGCAGCTTGCAGCAGGGGGCGTCTGTCGCTGAAGCTTTCTTT	CASSLQQGASVAEAFF
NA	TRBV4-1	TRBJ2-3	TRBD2	TGCGCCAGCAGCCAAGATGCTTCACTAGCGGGAGCCACCCCAGATACGCAGTATTTT	CASSQDASLAGATPDTQYF
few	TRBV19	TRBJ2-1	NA	TGTGCCAGTAGTATCCAGGGCCTGGGGATAGACAATGAGCAGTTCTTC	CASSIQGLGIDNEQFF
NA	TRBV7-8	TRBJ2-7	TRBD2	TGTGCCAGCAGCACTGGACTAGCGGGGTACGAGCAGTACTTC	CASSTGLAGYEQYF
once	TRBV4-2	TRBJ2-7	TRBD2	TGTGCCAGCAGCCAAGCCCCCGGACTAGCGGGAGATGAGCAGTACTTC	CASSQAPGLAGDEQYF
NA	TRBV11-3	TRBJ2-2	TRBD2	TGTGCCAGCAGCTTACGGGAGGGCACCGGGGAGCTGTTTTTT	CASSLREGTGELFF
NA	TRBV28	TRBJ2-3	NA	TGTGCCAGCAGCCAGACAGTCACCGATACGCAGTATTTT	CASSQTVTDTQYF
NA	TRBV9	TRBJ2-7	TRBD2	TGTGCCAGCAGCTCCGGAGGATCTAGCGGGACCTCCTACGAGCAGTACTTC	CASSSGGSSGTSYEQYF
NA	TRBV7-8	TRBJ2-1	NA	TGTGCCAGCGGGCCCTCCCTGGGCAATGAGCAGTTCTTC	CASGPSLGNEQFF
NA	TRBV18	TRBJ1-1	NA	TGTGCCAGCTCTCCCGAACAGGGTTTTGAAGCTTTCTTT	CASSPEQGFEAFF
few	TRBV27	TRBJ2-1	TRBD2	TGTGCCAGCCGGACTAGCGGGAGGGTCAATGAGCAGTTCTTC	CASRTSGRVNEQFF
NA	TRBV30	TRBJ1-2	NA	TGTGCCTGGAGGGAGCCCCCACCAACAGGGAACTATGGCTACACCTTC	CAWREPPPTGNYGYTF
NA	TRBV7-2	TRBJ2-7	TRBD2	TGTGCCAGCAGCTTAGGGGGTAGCGGGAGTAACGAGCAGTACTTC	CASSLGGSGSNEQYF
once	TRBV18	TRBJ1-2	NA	TGTGCCAGCTCACCGGACAGTTCTGGGTCTCGCTACACCTTC	CASSPDSSGSRYTF
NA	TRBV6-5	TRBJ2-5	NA	TGTGCCAGCAGGAACGCGGGTGGGGAGACCCAGTACTTC	CASRNAGGETQYF
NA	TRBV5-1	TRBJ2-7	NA	TGCGCCAGCAGCCCAACCGGAAGCGTTGGCGAGCAGTACTTC	CASSPTGSVGEQYF
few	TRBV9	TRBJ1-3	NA	TGTGCCAGCAGCGTAGTGACGGAGGGCACCATATATTTT	CASSVVTEGTIYF
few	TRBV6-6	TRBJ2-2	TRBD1	TGTGCCAGCGGCCTTGGGGACAGGGCCACCGGGGAGCTGTTTTTT	CASGLGDRATGELFF
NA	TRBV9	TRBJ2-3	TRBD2	TGTGCCAGCAGCGTAGGCCTAGCGGTCACAGATACGCAGTATTTT	CASSVGLAVTDTQYF
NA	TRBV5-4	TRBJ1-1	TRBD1	TGTGCCTTTGTCCGGGACAGGGTTGACACTGAAGCTTTCTTT	CAFVRDRVDTEAFF
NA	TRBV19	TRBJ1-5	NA	TGTGCCAGTAGTACTCTTTTGGGCGGCAATCAGCCCCAGCATTTT	CASSTLLGGNQPQHF
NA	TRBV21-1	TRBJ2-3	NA	TGTGCCAGCAATGATGGACTAGTTGAGGATACGCAGTATTTT	CASNDGLVEDTQYF
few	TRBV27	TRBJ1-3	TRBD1	TGTGCCAGTAGGCGGACAGGCGCCTCTGGAAACACCATATATTTT	CASRRTGASGNTIYF
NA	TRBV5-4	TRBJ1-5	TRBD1	TGTGCCAGCAGCTTGGGGGACAGTCATAGCAATCAGCCCCAGCATTTT	CASSLGDSHSNQPQHF
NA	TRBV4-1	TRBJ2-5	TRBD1	TGCGCCAGCAGCCACCCGGGACAGATGCAAGAGACCCAGTACTTC	CASSHPGQMQETQYF
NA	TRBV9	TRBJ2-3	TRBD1	TGTGCCAGCAGCTACAGGGGATGGGGCACAGATACGCAGTATTTT	CASSYRGWGTDTQYF
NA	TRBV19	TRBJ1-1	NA	TGTGCCAGTGCCGATGGACAGACCATGAACACTGAAGCTTTCTTT	CASADGQTMNTEAFF
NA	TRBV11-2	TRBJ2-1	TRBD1	TGTGCCAGCAGCCCCGGGACAGGGACACACAATGAGCAGTTCTTC	CASSPGTGTHNEQFF
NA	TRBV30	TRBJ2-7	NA	TGTGCCGGGGGGTCTTACGAGCAGTACTTC	CAGGSYEQYF
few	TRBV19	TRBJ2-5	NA	TGTGCCAGTACCATGGGACTTAATTCCCGGGAGACCCAGTACTTC	CASTMGLNSRETQYF
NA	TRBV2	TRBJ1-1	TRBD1	TGTGCCAGCTTGGGACAGGGTATATCTGAAGCTTTCTTT	CASLGQGISEAFF
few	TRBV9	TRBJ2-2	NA	TGTGCCAGCAGCGCCGGGACTCTCAACACCGGGGAGCTGTTTTTT	CASSAGTLNTGELFF
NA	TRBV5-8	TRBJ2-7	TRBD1	TGTGCCAGCAGCTTGGGCCAGGGGGTATACTACGAGCAGTACTTC	CASSLGQGVYYEQYF
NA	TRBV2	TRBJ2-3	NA	TGTGCCACCCGCGCCCGATCGGGGGTAGCGGAGACAGATACGCAGTATTTT	CATRARSGVAETDTQYF
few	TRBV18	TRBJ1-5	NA	TGTGCCAGCTCACCGGAGGGAAAGATCAATCAGCCCCAGCATTTT	CASSPEGKINQPQHF
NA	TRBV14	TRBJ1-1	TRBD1	TGTGCCAGCAGTAACGGACAGGTGAACACTGAAGCTTTCTTT	CASSNGQVNTEAFF
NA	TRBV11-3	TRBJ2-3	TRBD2	TGTGCCAGCAGCGCGGGACTAGCGGAAATCACAGATACGCAGTATTTT	CASSAGLAEITDTQYF
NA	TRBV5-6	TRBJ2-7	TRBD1	TGTGCCAGCAGTTTAGGGACAGGAAACTCCTACGAGCAGTACTTC	CASSLGTGNSYEQYF
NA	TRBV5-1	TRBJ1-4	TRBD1	TGCGCCAGCAGCTTGGGACAGGGATCTATTCTGTTTTTT	CASSLGQGSILFF
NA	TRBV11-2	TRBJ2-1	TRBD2	TGTGCCAGCAGCCCTAACCTAGCGGGAGGGCCAGGGCAGTTCTTC	CASSPNLAGGPGQFF
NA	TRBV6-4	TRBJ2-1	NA	TGTGCCAGCAGTAATTTAGCGGTGAGCTCCTACAATGAGCAGTTCTTC	CASSNLAVSSYNEQFF
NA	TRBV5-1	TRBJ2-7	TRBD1	TGCGCCAGCAGCTCAAGGACAGGGGGCGAAGACGAGCAGTACTTC	CASSSRTGGEDEQYF
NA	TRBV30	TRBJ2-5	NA	TGTGCCTGGAGTGTAACCGGAGGGGAGACCCAGTACTTC	CAWSVTGGETQYF
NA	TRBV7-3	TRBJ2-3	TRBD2	TGTGCCAGCAGCTTACAAGCCTCGGGGGGAACAGATACGCAGTATTTT	CASSLQASGGTDTQYF
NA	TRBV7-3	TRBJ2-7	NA	TGTGCCAGCAGCTTACGTCCGGGAGCTAGCGACGAGCAGTACTTC	CASSLRPGASDEQYF
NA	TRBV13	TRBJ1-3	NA	TGTGCCAGCAGCTTAGACGGGTATGCTGGAAACACCATATATTTT	CASSLDGYAGNTIYF